This T cell receptor (beta chain) was obtained from a study of CD8+ T cells in alopecia areata. The CDR3 covers 15 residues. Germline CDR1 reads GTSNPN; CDR2 reads SVGIG (reference sequence). V trimming: 8 bases; J trimming: 2 bases; junction bases outside the gene matches: 9. Following extraction, RNA underwent reverse transcription to cDNA, which served as the sequencing template. Clones were sequenced by immunoSEQ multiplex PCR, and TCRdb holds only the in-frame ones, with some missing. This repertoire shows almost 250,000 clones, 67% found once; its top ten account for approximately 1.2%. The sample in question was CD4+ T cells sorted from blood, obtained at week 0. This receptor was identified in a human donor with alopecia areata. This chain uses TRBV30 with TRBJ2-3, with TRBD2 matching 11 bases. The CDR3 loop is CAGATSGGTTDTQYF. CDR3 nucleotides: TGTGCCGGGGCCACTAGCGGGGGAACCACAGATACGCAGTATTTT.